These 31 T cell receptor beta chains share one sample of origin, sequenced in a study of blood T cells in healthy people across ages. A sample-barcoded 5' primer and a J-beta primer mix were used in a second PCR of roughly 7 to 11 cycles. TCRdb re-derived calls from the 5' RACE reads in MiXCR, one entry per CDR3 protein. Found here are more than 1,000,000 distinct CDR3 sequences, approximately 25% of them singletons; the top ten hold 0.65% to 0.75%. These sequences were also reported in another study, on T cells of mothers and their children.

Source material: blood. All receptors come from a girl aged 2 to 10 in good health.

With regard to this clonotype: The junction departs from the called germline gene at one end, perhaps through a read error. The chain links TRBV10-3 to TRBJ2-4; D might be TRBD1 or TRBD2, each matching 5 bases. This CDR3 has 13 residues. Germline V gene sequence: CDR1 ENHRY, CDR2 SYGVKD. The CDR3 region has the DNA TGTGCCATCAGCGATGGGGACGACCGCCCTATCGACTTC. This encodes CAISDGDDRPIDF.

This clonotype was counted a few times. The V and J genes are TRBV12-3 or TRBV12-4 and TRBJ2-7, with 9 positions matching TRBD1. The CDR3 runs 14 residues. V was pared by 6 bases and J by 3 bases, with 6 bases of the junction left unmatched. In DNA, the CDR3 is TGTGCCAGCAGGGGGACAGGGATCGTCTACGAGCAGTACTTC. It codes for CASRGTGIVYEQYF.

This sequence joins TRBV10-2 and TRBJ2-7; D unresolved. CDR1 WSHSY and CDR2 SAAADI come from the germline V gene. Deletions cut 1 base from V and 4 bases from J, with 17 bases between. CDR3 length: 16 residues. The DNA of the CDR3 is TGCGCCAGCAGTGAGTTTCAAGGCGGCAGCCCGTACGAGCAGTACTTC. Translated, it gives CASSEFQGGSPYEQYF.

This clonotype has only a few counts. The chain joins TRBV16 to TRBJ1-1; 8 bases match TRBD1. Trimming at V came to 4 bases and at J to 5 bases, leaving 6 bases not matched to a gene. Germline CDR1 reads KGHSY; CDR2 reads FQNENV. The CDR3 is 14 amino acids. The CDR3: CASSRTGRATEAFF. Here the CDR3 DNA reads TGTGCCAGCAGCCGGACAGGGCGGGCAACTGAAGCTTTCTTT.

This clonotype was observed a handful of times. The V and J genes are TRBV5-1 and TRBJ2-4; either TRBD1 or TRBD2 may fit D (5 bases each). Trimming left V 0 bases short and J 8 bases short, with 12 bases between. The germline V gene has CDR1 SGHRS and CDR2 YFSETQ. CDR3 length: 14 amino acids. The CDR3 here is CASSLGDLGDIQYF. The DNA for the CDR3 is TGCGCCAGCAGCTTGGGGGACCTCGGGGACATTCAGTACTTC.

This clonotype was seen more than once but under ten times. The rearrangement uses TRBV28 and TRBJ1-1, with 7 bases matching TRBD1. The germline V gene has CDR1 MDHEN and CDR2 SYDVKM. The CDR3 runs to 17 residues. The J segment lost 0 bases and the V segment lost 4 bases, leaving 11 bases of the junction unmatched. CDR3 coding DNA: TGTGCCAGCAGTTCCGACAGGGCCGGAGACATGAACACTGAAGCTTTCTTT. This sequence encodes CASSSDRAGDMNTEAFF.

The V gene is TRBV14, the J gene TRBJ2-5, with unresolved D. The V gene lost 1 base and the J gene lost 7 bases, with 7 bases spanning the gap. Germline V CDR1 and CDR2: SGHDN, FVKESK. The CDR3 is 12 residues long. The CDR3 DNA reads TGTGCCAGCAGCCAAGTTGCGGTGACCCAGTACTTC. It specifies CASSQVAVTQYF.

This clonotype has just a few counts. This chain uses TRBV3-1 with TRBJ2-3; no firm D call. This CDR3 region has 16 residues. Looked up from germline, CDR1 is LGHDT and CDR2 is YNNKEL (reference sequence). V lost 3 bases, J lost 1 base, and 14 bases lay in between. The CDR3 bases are TGTGCCAGCAGCCATAATACGGGTATTGGCACAGATACGCAGTATTTT. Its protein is CASSHNTGIGTDTQYF.

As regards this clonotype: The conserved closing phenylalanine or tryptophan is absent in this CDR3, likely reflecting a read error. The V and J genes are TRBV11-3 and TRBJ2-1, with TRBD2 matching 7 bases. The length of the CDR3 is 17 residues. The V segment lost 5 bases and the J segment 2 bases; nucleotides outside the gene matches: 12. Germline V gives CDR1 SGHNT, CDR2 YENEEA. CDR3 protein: CASSPSSGTGAYNEQFI. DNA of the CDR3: TGTGCCAGCAGCCCCTCCAGCGGGACTGGTGCCTACAATGAGCAGTTCATC.

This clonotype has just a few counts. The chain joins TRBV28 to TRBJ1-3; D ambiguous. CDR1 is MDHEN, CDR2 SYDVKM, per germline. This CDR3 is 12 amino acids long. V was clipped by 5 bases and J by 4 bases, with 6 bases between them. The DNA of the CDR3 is TGTGCCAGCAGTACGCCCGGAAACACCATATATTTT. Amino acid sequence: CASSTPGNTIYF. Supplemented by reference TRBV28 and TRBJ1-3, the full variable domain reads DVKVTQSSRYLVKRTGEKVFLECVQDMDHENMFWYRQDPGLGLRLIYFSYDVKMKEKGDIPEGYSVSREKKERFSLILESASTNQTSMYLCASSTPGNTIYFGEGSWLTVV.

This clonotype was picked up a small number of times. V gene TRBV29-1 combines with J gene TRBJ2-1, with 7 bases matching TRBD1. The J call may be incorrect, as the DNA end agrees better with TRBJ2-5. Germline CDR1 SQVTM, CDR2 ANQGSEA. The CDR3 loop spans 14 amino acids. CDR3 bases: TGCAGCGTTGAAGGTCAACAGGGGACGGAGACCCAGTACTTC. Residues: CSVEGQQGTETQYF.

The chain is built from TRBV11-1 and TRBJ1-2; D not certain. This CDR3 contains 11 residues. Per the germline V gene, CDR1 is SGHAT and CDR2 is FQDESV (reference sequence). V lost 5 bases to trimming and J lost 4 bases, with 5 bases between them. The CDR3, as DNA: TGTGCCAGCAGCGACACCTATGGCTACACCTTC. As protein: CASSDTYGYTF.

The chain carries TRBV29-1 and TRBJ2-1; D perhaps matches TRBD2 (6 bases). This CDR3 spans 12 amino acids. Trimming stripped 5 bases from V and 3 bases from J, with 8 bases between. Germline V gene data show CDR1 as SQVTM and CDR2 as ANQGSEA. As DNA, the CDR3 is TGCAGCGTTTGGGACTTCTACAATGAGCAGTTCTTC. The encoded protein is CSVWDFYNEQFF.

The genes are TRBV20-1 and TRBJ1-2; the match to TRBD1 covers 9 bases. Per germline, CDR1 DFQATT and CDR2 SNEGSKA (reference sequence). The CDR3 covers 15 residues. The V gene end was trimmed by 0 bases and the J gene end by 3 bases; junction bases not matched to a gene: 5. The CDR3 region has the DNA TGCAGTGCTAGAGATACGGGACAGGGACACTATGGCTACACCTTC. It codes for CSARDTGQGHYGYTF.

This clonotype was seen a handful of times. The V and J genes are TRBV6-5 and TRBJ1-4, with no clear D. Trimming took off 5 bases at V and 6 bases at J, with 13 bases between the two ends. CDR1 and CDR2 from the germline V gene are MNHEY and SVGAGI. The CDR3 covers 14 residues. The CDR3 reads CASSSSSPYEKLFF. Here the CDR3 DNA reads TGTGCCAGCAGTAGCTCGAGCCCCTATGAAAAACTGTTTTTT.

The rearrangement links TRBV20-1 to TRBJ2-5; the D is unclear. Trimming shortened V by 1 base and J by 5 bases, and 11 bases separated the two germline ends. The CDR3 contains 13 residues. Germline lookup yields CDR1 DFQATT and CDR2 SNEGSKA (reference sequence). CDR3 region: CSARGAVGETQYF. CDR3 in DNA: TGCAGTGCTAGAGGAGCAGTAGGGGAGACCCAGTACTTC.

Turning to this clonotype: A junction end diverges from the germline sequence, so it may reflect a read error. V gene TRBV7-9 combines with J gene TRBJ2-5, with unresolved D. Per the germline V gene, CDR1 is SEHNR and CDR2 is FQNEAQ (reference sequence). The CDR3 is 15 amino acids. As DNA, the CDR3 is TGTGCCGGCAGCCTCGCGGCCTTGAAGGAAGAGACCCAGTACTTC. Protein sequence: CAGSLAALKEETQYF.

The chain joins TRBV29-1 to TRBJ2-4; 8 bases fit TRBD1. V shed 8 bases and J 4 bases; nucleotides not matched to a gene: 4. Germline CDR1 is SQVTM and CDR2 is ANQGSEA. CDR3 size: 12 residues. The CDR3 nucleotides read TGCAGCACCCGGGACAGGAAAAACATTCAGTACTTC. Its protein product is CSTRDRKNIQYF.

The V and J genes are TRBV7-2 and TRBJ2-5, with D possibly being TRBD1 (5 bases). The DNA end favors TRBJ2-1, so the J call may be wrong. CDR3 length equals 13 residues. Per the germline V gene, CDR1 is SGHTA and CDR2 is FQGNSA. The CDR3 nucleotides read TGTGCCAGCAGCTTAGTAGTCAGGGATGAGCAGTTCTTC. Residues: CASSLVVRDEQFF.

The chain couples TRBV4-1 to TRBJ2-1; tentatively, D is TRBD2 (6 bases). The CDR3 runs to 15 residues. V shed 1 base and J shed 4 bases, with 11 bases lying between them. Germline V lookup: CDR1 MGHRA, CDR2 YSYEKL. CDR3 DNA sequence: TGCGCCAGCAGCCAAGTAGCGGAGATATACAATGAGCAGTTCTTC. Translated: CASSQVAEIYNEQFF.

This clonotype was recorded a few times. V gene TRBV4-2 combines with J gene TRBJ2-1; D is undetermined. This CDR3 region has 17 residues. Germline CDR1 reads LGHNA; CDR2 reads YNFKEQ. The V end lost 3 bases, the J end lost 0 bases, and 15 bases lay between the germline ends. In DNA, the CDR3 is TGTGCCAGCAGCCACCGCTTGCAGAGGAGCTCCTACAATGAGCAGTTCTTC. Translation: CASSHRLQRSSYNEQFF.

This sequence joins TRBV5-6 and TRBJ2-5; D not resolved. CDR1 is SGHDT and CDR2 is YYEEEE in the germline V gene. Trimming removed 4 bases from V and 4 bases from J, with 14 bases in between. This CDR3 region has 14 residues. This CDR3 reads CASSPGEVVETQYF. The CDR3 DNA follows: TGTGCCAGCAGCCCCGGAGAGGTGGTAGAGACCCAGTACTTC.

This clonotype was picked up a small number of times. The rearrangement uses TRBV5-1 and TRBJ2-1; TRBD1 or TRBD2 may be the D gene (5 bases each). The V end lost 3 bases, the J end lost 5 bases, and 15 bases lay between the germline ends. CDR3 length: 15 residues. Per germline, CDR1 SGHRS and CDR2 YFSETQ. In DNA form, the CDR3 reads TGCGCCAGCAGCTCCCCCGGGGCTGGACACAATGAGCAGTTCTTC. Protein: CASSSPGAGHNEQFF. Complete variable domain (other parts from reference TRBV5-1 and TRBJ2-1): KAGVTQTPRYLIKTRGQQVTLSCSPISGHRSVSWYQQTPGQGLQFLFEYFSETQRNKGNFPGRFSGRQFSNSRSEMNVSTLELGDSALYLCASSSPGAGHNEQFFGPGTRLTVL.

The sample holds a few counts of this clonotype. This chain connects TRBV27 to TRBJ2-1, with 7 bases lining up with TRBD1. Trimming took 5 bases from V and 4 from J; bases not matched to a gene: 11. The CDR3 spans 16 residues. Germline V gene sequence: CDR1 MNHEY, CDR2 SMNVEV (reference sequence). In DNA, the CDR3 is TGTGCCAGCAGTGCTACTGACAGGGCAAGGTACAATGAGCAGTTCTTC. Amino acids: CASSATDRARYNEQFF.

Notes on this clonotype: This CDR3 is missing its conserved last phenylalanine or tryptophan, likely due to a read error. The CDR3 DNA reads as TGCAGCGTTGTAAAGCTAGCGGACACAGATACGCAGTATTCT. It is translated as CSVVKLADTDTQYS. The chain is built from TRBV29-1 and TRBJ2-3, with 7 nucleotides matching TRBD2. V was clipped by 4 bases and J by 2 bases; unmatched bases: 6. The CDR3 has 14 residues. The germline CDR1 and CDR2 sequences are SQVTM and ANQGSEA.

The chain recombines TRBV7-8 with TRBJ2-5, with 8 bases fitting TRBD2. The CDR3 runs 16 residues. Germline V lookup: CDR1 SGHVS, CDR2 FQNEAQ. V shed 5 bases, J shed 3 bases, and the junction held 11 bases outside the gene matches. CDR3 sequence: CASSPLYMTSEETQYF. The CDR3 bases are TGTGCCAGCAGCCCACTCTACATGACTAGCGAAGAGACCCAGTACTTC.

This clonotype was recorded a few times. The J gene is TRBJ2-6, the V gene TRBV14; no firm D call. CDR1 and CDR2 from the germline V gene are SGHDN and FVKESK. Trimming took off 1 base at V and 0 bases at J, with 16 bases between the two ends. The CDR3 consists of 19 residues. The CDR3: CASSQAFGRRISGANVLTF. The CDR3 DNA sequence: TGTGCCAGCAGCCAAGCGTTCGGACGGAGAATCTCTGGGGCCAACGTCCTGACTTTC.

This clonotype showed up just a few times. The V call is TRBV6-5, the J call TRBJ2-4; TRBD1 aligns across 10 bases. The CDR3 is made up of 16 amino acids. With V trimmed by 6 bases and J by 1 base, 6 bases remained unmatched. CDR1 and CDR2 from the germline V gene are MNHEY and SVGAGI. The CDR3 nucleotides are TGTGCCAGCAGACAGCCGGGACAGGGGGCCAAAAACATTCAGTACTTC. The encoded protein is CASRQPGQGAKNIQYF.

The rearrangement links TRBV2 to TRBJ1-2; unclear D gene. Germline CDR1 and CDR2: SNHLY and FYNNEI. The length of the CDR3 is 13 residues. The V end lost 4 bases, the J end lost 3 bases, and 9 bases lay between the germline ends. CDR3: CASSGTDYYGYTF. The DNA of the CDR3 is TGTGCCAGCAGTGGGACGGATTACTATGGCTACACCTTC.

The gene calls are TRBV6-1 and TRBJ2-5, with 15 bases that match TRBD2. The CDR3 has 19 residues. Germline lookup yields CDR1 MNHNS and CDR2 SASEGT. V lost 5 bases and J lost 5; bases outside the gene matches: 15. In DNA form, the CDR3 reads TGTGCCAGCAGTCCATCGGGACTAGCGGGGGGCTTATTTGTGGAGACCCAGTACTTC. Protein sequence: CASSPSGLAGGLFVETQYF.

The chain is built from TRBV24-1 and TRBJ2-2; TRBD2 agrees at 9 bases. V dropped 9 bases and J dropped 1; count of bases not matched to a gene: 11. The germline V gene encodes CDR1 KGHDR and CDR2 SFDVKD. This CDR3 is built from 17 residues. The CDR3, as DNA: TGTGCCACCGGACTCTCGGGACTAGCAGTGAACACCGGGGAGCTGTTTTTT. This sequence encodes CATGLSGLAVNTGELFF.